This TCR beta chain was observed in a study of early stage breast cancer tumors. As regards this clone: The antigen is undetermined.

Regarding the study as a whole: Enriched TCRB sequences shared across patients were mostly commonly generated sequences. Tumors had roughly 2.6-fold higher T cell density than normal breast. Tumor and normal breast were distinguished via blood comparison in 14 of 16 patients.

Each sample had two DNA replicates, approximately 0.49 ug blood or roughly 1.6 ug tissue. Profiled with immunoSEQ multiplex PCR; TCRdb holds only in-frame clones, not every one. The sample lists 25,000 to 30,000 clones, about 80% occurring once. Deletions cut 3 bases from V and 3 bases from J, with 18 bases between. Germline V gives CDR1 ENHRY, CDR2 SYGVKD. This CDR3 has 17 amino acids. The sequence was collected from a person aged 60 to 70 with breast cancer. The chain links TRBV10-3 to TRBJ1-5; tentative D call: TRBD1 (6 bases). The sample was blood. This CDR3 is CAISEPTGLGLNQPQHF. The CDR3 nucleotides are TGTGCCATCAGTGAACCGACAGGCCTGGGCCTCAATCAGCCCCAGCATTTT.